This T cell receptor (beta chain) appears in the sequencing data of a study of CD8 T cells in ankylosing spondylitis. TCRdb reprocessed the 5' RACE reads via MiXCR and lists one record per CDR3 protein. The sample consists of 310,000 or so distinct CDR3 sequences, around 20% of them appearing once. With 6 bases removed from V and 3 bases from J, the gap between germline ends came to 10 bases. This CDR3 has 12 amino acids. Per germline, CDR1 DFQATT and CDR2 SNEGSKA (reference sequence). Many counts were recorded for this clonotype. This TCR derives from a male donor with ankylosing spondylitis or in good health (not recorded which). Sequencing input: blood, either unsorted or a sorted T cell fraction (not recorded which). The chain carries TRBV20-1 and TRBJ2-3, with D possibly matching TRBD1 (5 bases). The CDR3 reads CSANSGTDTQYF. The DNA for the CDR3 is TGCAGTGCAAACTCAGGGACAGATACGCAGTATTTT.